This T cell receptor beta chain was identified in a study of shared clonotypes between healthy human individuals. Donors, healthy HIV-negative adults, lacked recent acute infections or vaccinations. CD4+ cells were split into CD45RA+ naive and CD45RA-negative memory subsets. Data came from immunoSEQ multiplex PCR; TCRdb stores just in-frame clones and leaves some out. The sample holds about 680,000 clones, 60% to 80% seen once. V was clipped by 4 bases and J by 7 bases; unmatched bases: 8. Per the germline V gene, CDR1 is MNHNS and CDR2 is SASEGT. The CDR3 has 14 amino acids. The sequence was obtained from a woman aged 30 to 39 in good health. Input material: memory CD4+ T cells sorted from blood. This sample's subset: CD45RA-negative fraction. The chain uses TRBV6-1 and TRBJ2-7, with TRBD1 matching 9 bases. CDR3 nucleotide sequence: TGTGCCAGCAGTGGATCCGGGACAGGGCGGGAGCAGTACTTC. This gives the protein CASSGSGTGREQYF.